The entry below describes one T cell receptor (beta chain). This clone was seen more than once but under ten times. This clone's antigen is unknown. Base qualities are not recorded, but no much larger clone differs from it by a single base. Using the deep immunoSEQ assay, TCR CDR3 regions were amplified from genomic DNA by multiplex PCR. For each cell subset, the extracted genomic DNA was distributed evenly across all wells of several immunoSEQ 96-well plates, and each plate served as one replicate. For sorted subsets, approximately 190 ng of genomic DNA, equivalent to about 30,000 T cell genomes, went into each replicate PCR. The purified libraries were quantified using a Qubit 3.0 fluorometer, sized with a Bioanalyzer 2100, and then quantified again using the KAPA Library Quantification kit. A separate single-read 150-cycle Illumina NextSeq 550 flow cell was used to sequence each immunoSEQ 96-well plate. The study's processing was this. Because the immunoSEQ output included only junctional sequences and no quality scores, the filtering could not be the same as the filtering used for full-length reads. Sequences were annotated with PyIR, a Python wrapper for IgBLAST v1.9, using IMGT germline references to assign V/J genes and CDR3. Any read was removed if the V/J assignment was weak (E-value above 1e-6), the CDR3 was missing, or the read contained stop codons, out-of-frame junctions, or ambiguous translated residues. A V3J clonotype was defined by an identical inferred V gene, J gene, and CDR3 amino acid sequence. The percentage overlap between two repertoires was calculated by dividing the number of shared unique clonotypes by the size of the smaller repertoire. Richness of each repertoire was evaluated using RTK rarefaction, the Chao1 estimator, and Recon v2.1 estimates of unobserved clonotypes. For all TCRbeta clonotypes obtained by the gDNA method from several donors, generation probabilities were computed with OLGA. Imported from immuneACCESS, the table was reduced by TCRdb to in-frame sequences with V and J called. These copies leave out some clones; in studies compared against another copy, an unresolved V gene accounts for under half, and the cause of the remainder is not known. V and J calls plus clone size are reproduced from that table; the DNA served to infer D and trimming. The table for this sample lists 550,000 to 850,000 clones; 72% of them were counted only once. In total, the top ten clones hold approximately 1.8% of the sample.

The donors were healthy, HIV-negative adults who had no recently reported acute infections or vaccinations. Only Caucasian adults living in Nashville, Tennessee, USA were represented among the donors. CD4+ T cells were enriched by magnetic negative selection, after which naive cells were positively selected on CD45RA and the negative fraction was taken as the memory subset. Blood was obtained by leukapheresis, after which PBMCs were separated by Ficoll-Histopaque density gradient centrifugation and cryopreserved in liquid nitrogen vapor phase. Analytical flow cytometry was used to check the purity and quantity of each magnetically sorted T cell population. Genomic DNA was isolated from each sorted fraction and quantified by UV absorbance on a Nanodrop 2000c. The sample belongs to a study of shared clonotypes between healthy human individuals (dated by TCRdb to the early 2020s). Study-level background: Two women and a few men aged 18 to 49 years were included in the cohort. For each donor, CD4 naive and CD4 memory were each given three plates, CD8 naive was given two plates, and CD8 memory was given one plate. To estimate repertoire size and how much clonotypes are shared between individuals, the study performed deep sequencing of blood TCR repertoires from a few healthy adults. Libraries were prepared and TCR repertoires were sequenced by different laboratories using diverse techniques, in order to increase sequencing depth and limit assay-specific biases. Per donor, leukapheresis produced somewhere between about 0.94 and 9 billion PBMCs. Points the paper makes about the study in general: Larger estimated clonotype richness was generally found for naive subsets than for memory subsets. Compared with non-shared clonotypes, clonotypes shared by all four sorted-subset donors had higher generation probabilities. Sampling was restricted to blood, and TCR repertoires in tissues likely differ from the TCR repertoires found in blood. Even with the large sequencing depth, rarefaction of the sorted-subset datasets indicated that sequencing was incomplete. Because the study included only a small number of donors, the genetic and exposure-history diversity represented was limited. Sharing across a few donors was observed for about 4.8% of naive CD4, less than 4% of naive CD8, 2% to 2.5% of memory CD4, and less than 0.45% of memory CD8 clonotypes. Pairwise subsampling led to the expectation that sequencing depth would affect the degree of clonotype sharing among donors.

V is pared back by 6 bases and J by 9 bases, with 12 bases lying between the germline termini. From the cysteine through the phenylalanine, the CDR3 covers 12 amino acids. The retained sequence is limited to the CDR3, 36 bases, with the frame set at the first base. For CDR1 and CDR2, the germline V gene lists MNHEY and SVGAGI. This clonotype originated in a woman in her 30s in good health. The sample consisted of memory CD4+ T cells sorted from blood. In the paper's terms, the cell subset or site label means: CD45RA-negative fraction. The receptor chain draws on TRBV6-5 and TRBJ2-1; too little of a D gene remains to name it. The CDR3 region: CASSRGPTEQFF. At the DNA level, the sequence is TGTGCCAGCAGCCGCGGCCCCACTGAGCAGTTCTTC.